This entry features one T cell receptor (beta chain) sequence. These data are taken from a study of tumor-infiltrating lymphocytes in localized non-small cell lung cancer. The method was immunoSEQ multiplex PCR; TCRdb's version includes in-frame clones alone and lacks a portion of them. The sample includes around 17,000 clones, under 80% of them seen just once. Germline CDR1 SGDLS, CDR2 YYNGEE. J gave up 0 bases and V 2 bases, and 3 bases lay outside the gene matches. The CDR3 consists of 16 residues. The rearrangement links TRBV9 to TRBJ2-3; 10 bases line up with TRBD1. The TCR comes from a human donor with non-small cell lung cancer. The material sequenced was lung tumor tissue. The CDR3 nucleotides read TGTGCCAGCAGCGTGGGACAGGGGATTAGCACAGATACGCAGTATTTT. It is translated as CASSVGQGISTDTQYF.